This TCR beta chain emerged from a study of blood T cell repertoires in COVID-19. The sample holds one count of this clone. The repertoire was sequenced with immunoSEQ multiplex PCR; TCRdb's copy has only in-frame clones and lacks some. This sample yields roughly 280,000 clones, of which around 87% are seen a single time; approximately 2.5% belongs to the top ten. CDR3 size: 13 residues. V shed 5 bases and J shed 0 bases, with 7 bases lying between them. Germline assignment: CDR1 SGHTA and CDR2 FQGTGA. Participant ages covered about 18 to 100 years across about two dozen US areas. This TCR derives from a woman younger than 30 who had recovered from COVID-19. Sequences were obtained from PBMCs or T cells enriched from blood (not recorded which). The V and J genes are TRBV7-3 and TRBJ1-2, with D hard to call. For the CDR3, the DNA is TGTGCCAGCAGCGGGCAGTCTAACTATGGCTACACCTTC. The encoded protein is CASSGQSNYGYTF.